The clone carrying this T cell receptor beta chain has at least ten counts. The read ends 3 residues shy of where the CDR3 ends; the end is completed using the germline J gene. The CDR3 consists of 17 residues. J lost 2 bases, V lost 2 bases, and 5 bases had no gene match. The germline CDR1 and CDR2 sequences are SGHVS and FQNEAQ. These data belong to a study of T cell clonality in common variable immunodeficiency. Some clones are missing from TCRdb's copy, which holds only in-frame ones; the method was immunoSEQ multiplex PCR. Singletons are absent from the sample, which has 35,000 to 45,000 clones. The source is a person aged 18-69 years in good health. Material for sequencing was peripheral blood mononuclear cells. This chain links TRBV7-8 with TRBJ2-5, with 13 bases fitting TRBD2. The CDR3 DNA, read in part, is TGTGCCAGCAGCTTAATCCTACTAGCGGGAGGGCAAGAGACC. Its translation: CASSLILLAGGQET. The CDR3 as a whole reads CASSLILLAGGQETQYF.